The 24 T cell receptor beta chains below all came from one sample that was sequenced in a study of blood T cell repertoires in COVID-19. Sequenced by immunoSEQ multiplex PCR; TCRdb stores in-frame clones only, minus some. The repertoire holds about 230,000 clones, with 85% to 90% as singletons. Input material: PBMCs or T cells enriched from blood (not recorded which). Receptors originate from a woman in her 30s with acute COVID-19.

This rearrangement joins TRBV5-1 to TRBJ1-4; 8 bases match TRBD1. After removal of 3 bases from V and 3 bases from J, the junction contained 4 bases not matched to a gene. The CDR3 covers 15 residues. Germline V gene lookup returns CDR1 SGHRS and CDR2 YFSETQ. The CDR3 bases are TGCGCCAGCAGCTCTCCGGGACAGGCTAATGAAAAACTGTTTTTT. The encoded protein is CASSSPGQANEKLFF.

The V and J genes are TRBV3-1 (or the pseudogene TRBV3-2) and TRBJ1-1; the D is unclear. CDR3 size: 12 residues. Per the germline V gene, CDR1 is LGHDT and CDR2 is YNNKEL (reference sequence). The V and J ends lost 3 bases and 2 bases respectively, with 4 bases between them. The CDR3 sequence: CASSHPNTEAFF. The CDR3 nucleotides are TGTGCCAGCAGCCATCCAAACACTGAAGCTTTCTTT.

The sample holds one count of this clone. The chain combines TRBV5-1 with TRBJ2-1; 9 bases map to TRBD1. The length of the CDR3 is 14 residues. Germline values: CDR1 SGHRS, CDR2 YFSETQ. The junction had 3 bases not matched to a gene; V was cut back by 5 bases and J by 3 bases. The CDR3 region is CASSGQGFYNEQFF. The CDR3, as DNA: TGCGCCAGCAGTGGACAGGGGTTCTACAATGAGCAGTTCTTC.

The CDR3: CAWTRGNYEQYF. For the CDR3, the DNA is TGTGCCTGGACCCGGGGTAACTACGAGCAGTACTTC. The rearrangement joins TRBV30 to TRBJ2-7; D possibly corresponds to TRBD2 (5 bases). The CDR3 extends over 12 amino acids. The germline CDR1 and CDR2 sequences are GTSNPN and SVGIG (reference sequence). Trimming left V 4 bases short and J 3 bases short, with 10 bases between.

The V and J genes are TRBV29-1 and TRBJ1-1; weak D call: TRBD1 (5 bases). Trimming shortened V by 3 bases and J by 0 bases, and 14 bases separated the two germline ends. This CDR3 is built from 15 residues. Germline CDR1 SQVTM, CDR2 ANQGSEA. The CDR3 sequence: CSVDPREGVNTEAFF. The CDR3 DNA is TGCAGCGTTGACCCCAGGGAAGGGGTGAACACTGAAGCTTTCTTT.

The chain uses TRBV20-1 and TRBJ1-2; D gene unclear. Trimming stripped 7 bases from V and 8 bases from J, with 11 bases between. The CDR3 has 10 amino acids. The germline V gene has CDR1 DFQATT and CDR2 SNEGSKA (reference sequence). CDR3 DNA: TGCAGTGGGCCGGGGATGGGCTACACCTTC. Protein sequence: CSGPGMGYTF.

V and J are TRBV7-2 and TRBJ2-4; a possible D gene is TRBD1 (7 bases). V was shortened by 3 bases and J by 4 bases, with 10 bases between the two germline ends. There are 14 residues in the CDR3. Per the germline V gene, CDR1 is SGHTA and CDR2 is FQGNSA. This CDR3 is CASSFRGTKNIQYF. CDR3 in DNA: TGTGCCAGCAGCTTCAGGGGGACTAAAAACATTCAGTACTTC.

The V call is TRBV25-1, the J call TRBJ1-2; maybe TRBD1 (5 bases). Trimming pared 4 bases from V and 6 bases from J, leaving 18 bases between. The germline V gene encodes CDR1 MGHDK and CDR2 SYGVNS. This CDR3 has 15 amino acids. The chain's CDR3 is CASSGTVSWGDGYTF. DNA for the CDR3: TGTGCCAGCAGTGGTACAGTGTCGTGGGGGGATGGCTACACCTTC.

The rearrangement uses TRBV2 and TRBJ2-2; TRBD1 aligns across 7 bases. The CDR3 is 15 amino acids. V was pared by 6 bases and J by 8 bases, with 12 bases of the junction left unmatched. From germline, CDR1 is SNHLY and CDR2 FYNNEI. The CDR3 DNA reads as TGTGCCAGCAGACCGGGACAGCCCCCCCGGGGGGAGCTGTTTTTT. Protein product: CASRPGQPPRGELFF. The variable domain in full, completed from reference TRBV2 and TRBJ2-2, reads EPEVTQTPSHQVTQMGQEVILRCVPISNHLYFYWYRQILGQKVEFLVSFYNNEISEKSEIFDDQFSVERPDGSNFTLKIRSTKLEDSAMYFCASRPGQPPRGELFFGEGSRLTVL.

The chain carries TRBV20-1 and TRBJ1-2; TRBD1 is a possible D gene (6 bases). V was shortened by 3 bases and J by 7 bases, with 12 bases between the two germline ends. The germline CDR1 and CDR2 sequences are DFQATT and SNEGSKA (reference sequence). This CDR3 is built from 12 residues. Here the CDR3 reads CSASQPGVGYTF. CDR3 DNA sequence: TGCAGTGCTAGTCAGCCAGGGGTTGGCTACACCTTC.

This chain links TRBV5-8 with TRBJ1-5; 8 bases fit TRBD1. Germline V CDR1 and CDR2: SGHTS, YDEGEE. The CDR3 runs 16 residues. The J segment lost 0 bases and the V segment lost 4 bases, leaving 6 bases of the junction unmatched. In DNA, the CDR3 is TGTGCCAGCAGCGCGGGACAGGAAAATAGCAATCAGCCCCAGCATTTT. As protein: CASSAGQENSNQPQHF. Supplemented by reference TRBV5-8 and TRBJ1-5, the full variable domain reads EAGVTQSPTHLIKTRGQQATLRCSPISGHTSVYWYQQALGLGLQFLLWYDEGEERNRGNFPPRFSGRQFPNYSSELNVNALELEDSALYLCASSAGQENSNQPQHFGDGTRLSIL.

The genes are TRBV3-1 (or the pseudogene TRBV3-2) and TRBJ1-5; 10 bases align to TRBD1. The ends lost 11 bases at V and 5 bases at J; junction bases unmatched: 6. This CDR3 contains 13 residues. Looked up from germline, CDR1 is LGHDT and CDR2 is YNNKEL (reference sequence). CDR3: CAGGQGDHQPQHF. The CDR3, as DNA: TGTGCCGGCGGACAGGGGGACCATCAGCCCCAGCATTTT.

The CDR3 sequence is CASSQGLVKNSPLHF. In nucleotides, the CDR3 is TGTGCCAGCAGCCAAGGGCTCGTCAAAAATTCACCCCTCCACTTT. The chain uses TRBV14 and TRBJ1-6; no definite D call. Germline CDR1 is SGHDN and CDR2 is FVKESK. The CDR3 runs 15 residues. V lost 1 base and J lost 7, with 11 bases in between. Full variable domain (outside the CDR3, taken from reference TRBV14 and TRBJ1-6): EAGVTQFPSHSVIEKGQTVTLRCDPISGHDNLYWYRRVMGKEIKFLLHFVKESKQDESGMPNNRFLAERTGGTYSTLKVQPAELEDSGVYFCASSQGLVKNSPLHFGNGTRLTVT.

This clone occurred a few times. The chain links TRBV30 to TRBJ1-1, with TRBD1 matching 10 bases. V gave up 3 bases and J gave up 4 bases; unmatched junction bases: 2. CDR1 is GTSNPN, CDR2 SVGIG, per germline (reference sequence). This CDR3 is 13 amino acids long. The CDR3 DNA reads TGTGCCTGGAGCAGACAGGGGGCCACTGAAGCTTTCTTT. Translated: CAWSRQGATEAFF.

The chain joins TRBV6-5 to TRBJ1-1; 9 positions agree with TRBD1. The V gene's germline CDR1 is MNHEY and CDR2 SVGAGI. CDR3 size: 13 residues. V lost 10 bases and J lost 4; bases outside the gene matches: 7. CDR3 DNA sequence: TGTGCCACCAAGACAGGGGGGAGCACTGAAGCTTTCTTT. As protein: CATKTGGSTEAFF.

This clone was observed once. This rearrangement joins TRBV11-3 to TRBJ2-3, with 10 nucleotides matching TRBD1. Trimming at V came to 9 bases and at J to 3 bases, leaving 3 bases not matched to a gene. Germline V lookup: CDR1 SGHNT, CDR2 YENEEA. The CDR3 extends over 13 amino acids. The CDR3 protein is CASRDRGTDTQYF. As DNA, the CDR3 is TGTGCCAGTCGGGACAGGGGAACAGATACGCAGTATTTT.

J is TRBJ1-5 and V is TRBV7-6; D is unresolved. Germline V gene sequence: CDR1 SGHVS, CDR2 FNYEAQ. This CDR3 contains 13 residues. Trimming removed 0 bases from V and 7 bases from J, with 7 bases in between. The CDR3: CASSLASGQPQHF. CDR3 nucleotide sequence: TGTGCCAGCAGCTTAGCGTCGGGGCAGCCCCAGCATTTT.

This clone showed up just once. The chain carries TRBV30 and TRBJ1-3; the D gene is possibly TRBD1 (6 bases). Germline loops: CDR1 GTSNPN, CDR2 SVGIG (reference sequence). V dropped 0 bases and J dropped 1 base, with 16 bases sitting between them. The CDR3 length is 17 residues. CDR3 loop: CAWSVFTGGRSGNTIYF. CDR3 coding DNA: TGTGCCTGGAGTGTATTTACCGGGGGGCGATCTGGAAACACCATATATTTT.

This clone has only one observation. CDR3 nucleotides: TGTGCCAGCAGTCCCCGGACTCGAGAGACCCAGTACTTC. This gives the protein CASSPRTRETQYF. The rearrangement joins TRBV12-3 or TRBV12-4 to TRBJ2-5; tentatively, D is TRBD2 (5 bases). V was trimmed by 5 bases and J by 4 bases, leaving 11 bases between them. The CDR3 length is 13 residues.

This chain uses TRBV30 with TRBJ1-6; the match to TRBD1 covers 8 bases. This CDR3 spans 14 amino acids. Trimming at V came to 6 bases and at J to 7 bases, leaving 8 bases not matched to a gene. The germline CDR1 and CDR2 sequences are GTSNPN and SVGIG (reference sequence). CDR3 loop: CACRTRDRNSPLHF. The CDR3 coding sequence is TGTGCCTGTCGGACACGGGACAGGAATTCACCCCTCCACTTT. Combining the CDR3 with reference TRBV30 and TRBJ1-6 gives the whole variable domain SQTIHQWPATLVQPVGSPLSLECTVEGTSNPNLYWYRQAAGRGLQLLFYSVGIGQISSEVPQNLSASRPQDRQFILSSKKLLLSDSGFYLCACRTRDRNSPLHFGNGTRLTVT.

J is TRBJ1-2 and V is TRBV27; the match to TRBD1 covers 8 bases. Germline CDR1 MNHEY, CDR2 SMNVEV (reference sequence). J was trimmed by 4 bases and V by 6 bases; bases with no gene match: 1. The CDR3 is 12 residues long. The chain's CDR3 is CASSGQGYGYTF. Here the CDR3 DNA reads TGTGCCAGCAGCGGACAGGGCTATGGCTACACCTTC.

The chain employs TRBV7-6 and TRBJ1-1, with D unclear. Per germline, CDR1 SGHVS and CDR2 FNYEAQ. With 1 base removed from V and 0 bases from J, the gap between germline ends came to 12 bases. The CDR3 sequence is 16 residues long. CDR3: CASSLGEGTLNTEAFF. CDR3 in DNA: TGTGCCAGCAGCTTAGGTGAGGGCACCCTGAACACTGAAGCTTTCTTT.

On this clone: Other DNA sequences in the same sample also yield this CDR3. The V call is TRBV5-4, the J call TRBJ1-6; 7 bases agree with TRBD1. The CDR3 has 14 amino acids. Germline CDR1 SGHNT, CDR2 YYREEE (reference sequence). Trimming cost V 0 bases and J 6 bases; bases outside gene matches: 0. This CDR3 is CASSLDRGNSPLHF. The DNA of the CDR3 is TGTGCCAGCAGCTTGGACAGGGGTAATTCACCCCTCCACTTT.

The rearrangement joins TRBV6-5 to TRBJ2-3, with TRBD1 matching 9 bases. V gave up 4 bases and J gave up 6 bases; unmatched junction bases: 8. The CDR3 covers 15 residues. CDR1 and CDR2 from the germline V gene are MNHEY and SVGAGI. CDR3 nucleotides: TGTGCCAGCAGTTGGGGACAGGGAAGGTCGGATACGCAGTATTTT. Translating it yields CASSWGQGRSDTQYF.